The clone carrying this TCR beta chain was recorded a few times. A UMI-containing oligonucleotide was joined by 3' ligation to the TCR cDNA template. Whole blood, 2.5 ml, came from adult healthy volunteers. Unsorted total RNA, 1 to 1000 ng, was DNase treated before reverse transcription. The data are from a study of naive and memory T cell subsets. V dropped 5 bases and J dropped 4 bases, with 6 bases sitting between them. The CDR3 has 12 residues. CDR1 and CDR2 (germline): KGHSH, LQKENI. Four PCR rounds used nested alpha and beta constant region primers plus the SP2 primer. For blood and skin samples, reverse transcription used TCR alpha and beta constant primers. TCRdb reprocessed the 5' RACE reads with MiXCR, giving one entry per CDR3 protein. The sample shows approximately 58,000 distinct CDR3 sequences, about 7% of them seen only once.

This chain connects TRBV18 to TRBJ1-5; no definite D call. This clonotype originated in a male donor in good health. The CDR3 bases are TGTGCCAGCTCAAGCGGGAATCAGCCCCAGCATTTT. As protein: CASSSGNQPQHF.